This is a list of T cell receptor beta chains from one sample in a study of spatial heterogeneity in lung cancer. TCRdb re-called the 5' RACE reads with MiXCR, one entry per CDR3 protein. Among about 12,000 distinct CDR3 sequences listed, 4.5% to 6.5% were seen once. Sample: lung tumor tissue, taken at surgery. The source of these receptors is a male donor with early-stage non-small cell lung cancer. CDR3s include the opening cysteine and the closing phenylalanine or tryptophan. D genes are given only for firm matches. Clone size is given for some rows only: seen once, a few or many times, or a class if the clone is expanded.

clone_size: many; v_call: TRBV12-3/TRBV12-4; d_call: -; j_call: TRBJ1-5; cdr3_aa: CASSPQGSQPQHF; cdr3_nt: TGTGCCAGCAGTCCCCAGGGGAGTCAGCCCCAGCATTTT
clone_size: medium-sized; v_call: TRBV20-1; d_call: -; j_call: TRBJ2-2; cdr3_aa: CSAQLVPGELFF; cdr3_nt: TGCAGTGCTCAACTAGTCCCCGGGGAGCTGTTTTTT
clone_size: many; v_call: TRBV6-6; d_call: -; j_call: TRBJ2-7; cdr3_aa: CASTNDRTYEQYF; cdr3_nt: TGTGCCAGCACCAACGACAGAACCTACGAGCAGTACTTC
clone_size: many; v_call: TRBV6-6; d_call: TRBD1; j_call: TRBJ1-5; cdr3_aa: CASSPQGANQPQHF; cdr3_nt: TGTGCCAGCAGTCCCCAGGGGGCCAATCAGCCCCAGCATTTT
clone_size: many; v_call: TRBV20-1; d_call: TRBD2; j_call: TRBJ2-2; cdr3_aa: CSARSGRNTGELFF; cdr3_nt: TGCAGTGCCCGTAGCGGGAGAAACACCGGGGAGCTGTTTTTT
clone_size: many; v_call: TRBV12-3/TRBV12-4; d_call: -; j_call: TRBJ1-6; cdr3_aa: CASWGGPYNSPLHF; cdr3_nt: TGTGCCAGCTGGGGCGGGCCTTATAATTCACCCCTCCACTTT
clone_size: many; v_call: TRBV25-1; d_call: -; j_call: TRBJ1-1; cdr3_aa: CASSSPGGRVEAFF; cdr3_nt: TGTGCCAGCAGTTCCCCGGGGGGGCGGGTTGAAGCTTTCTTT
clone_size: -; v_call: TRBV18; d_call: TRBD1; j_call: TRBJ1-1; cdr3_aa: CATEQGVDTEAFF; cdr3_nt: TGTGCCACCGAACAGGGGGTAGACACTGAAGCTTTCTTT
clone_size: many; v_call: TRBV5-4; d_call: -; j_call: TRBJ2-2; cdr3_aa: CASSRGGANTGELFF; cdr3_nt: TGTGCCAGCAGCCGCGGGGGCGCGAACACCGGGGAGCTGTTTTTT
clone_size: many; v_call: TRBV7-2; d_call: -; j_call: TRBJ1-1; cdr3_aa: CASSLTVTFGNTEAFF; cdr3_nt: TGTGCCAGCAGCTTAACTGTAACTTTTGGGAACACTGAAGCTTTCTTT
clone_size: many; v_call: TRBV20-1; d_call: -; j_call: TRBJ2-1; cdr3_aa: CSARIYNEQFF; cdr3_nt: TGCAGTGCCAGAATCTACAATGAGCAGTTCTTC
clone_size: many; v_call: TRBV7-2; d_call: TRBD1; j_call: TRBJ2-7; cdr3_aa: CASSTQTGSEQYF; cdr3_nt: TGTGCCAGCAGCACACAGACAGGGAGCGAGCAGTACTTC
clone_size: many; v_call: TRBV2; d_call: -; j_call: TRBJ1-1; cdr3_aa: CASIRLNTEAFF; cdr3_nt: TGTGCCAGCATTCGACTGAACACTGAAGCTTTCTTT
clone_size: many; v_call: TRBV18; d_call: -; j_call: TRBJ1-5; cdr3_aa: CASSPDNQPQHF; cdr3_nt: TGTGCCAGCTCACCAGACAATCAGCCCCAGCATTTT
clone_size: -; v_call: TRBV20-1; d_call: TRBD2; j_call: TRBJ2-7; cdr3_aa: CSAPRNSGVGEQYF; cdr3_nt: TGCAGTGCCCCGAGAAATAGCGGGGTAGGAGAGCAGTACTTC
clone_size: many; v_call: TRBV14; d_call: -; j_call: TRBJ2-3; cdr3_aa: CASSPWGRSDTQYF; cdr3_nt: TGTGCCAGCAGCCCTTGGGGTCGATCAGATACGCAGTATTTT
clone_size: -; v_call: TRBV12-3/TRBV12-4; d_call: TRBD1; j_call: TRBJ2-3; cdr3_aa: CASSSRTGADTQYF; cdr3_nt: TGTGCCAGCAGTTCCCGGACAGGGGCAGATACGCAGTATTTT
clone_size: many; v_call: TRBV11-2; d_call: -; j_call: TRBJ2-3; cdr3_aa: CASSLYGKDTQYF; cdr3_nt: TGTGCCAGCAGCTTATACGGCAAAGATACGCAGTATTTT
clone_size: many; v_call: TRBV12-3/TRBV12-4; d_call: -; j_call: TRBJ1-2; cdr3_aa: CASSPDSPYGYTF; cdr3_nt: TGTGCCAGCAGCCCGGACAGCCCCTATGGCTACACCTTC